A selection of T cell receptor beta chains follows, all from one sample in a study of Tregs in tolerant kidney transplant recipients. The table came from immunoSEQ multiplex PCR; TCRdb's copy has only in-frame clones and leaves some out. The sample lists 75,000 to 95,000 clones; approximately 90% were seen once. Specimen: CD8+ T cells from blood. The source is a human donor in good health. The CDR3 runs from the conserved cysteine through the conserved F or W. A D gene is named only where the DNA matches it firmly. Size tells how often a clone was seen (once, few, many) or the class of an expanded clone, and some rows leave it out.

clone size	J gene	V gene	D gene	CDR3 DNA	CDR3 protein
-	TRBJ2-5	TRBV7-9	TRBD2	TGTGCCAGCAGCTTAAGCGGGACTAGCGAGCAAGAGACCCAGTACTTC	CASSLSGTSEQETQYF
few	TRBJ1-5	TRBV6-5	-	TGTGCCAGCAGTTTGGGGAGGGAGGAGAATCAGCCCCAGCATTTT	CASSLGREENQPQHF
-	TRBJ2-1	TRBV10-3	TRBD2	TGTGCCATCAGTGAGTCCAGGGCTAGCGGAGACTACAATGAGCAGTTCTTC	CAISESRASGDYNEQFF
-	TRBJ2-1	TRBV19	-	TGTGCCAGTAGGGGCATTGTCCCAGTACCCAATGAGCAGTTCTTC	CASRGIVPVPNEQFF
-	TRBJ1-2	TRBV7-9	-	TGTGCCAGCCCTAACGAGGGAATGATTGGCTACACCTTC	CASPNEGMIGYTF
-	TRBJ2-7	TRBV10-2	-	TGCGCCAGCAGTGAAGGTCCCGGTCGGGAGCAGTACTTC	CASSEGPGREQYF
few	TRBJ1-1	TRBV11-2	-	TGTGCCAGCAGCTTAGGGGACACTGAAGCTTTCTTT	CASSLGDTEAFF
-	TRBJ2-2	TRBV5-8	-	TGTGCCAGCACCCAGGACAATCAGGCAACAAACACCGGGGAGCTGTTTTTT	CASTQDNQATNTGELFF
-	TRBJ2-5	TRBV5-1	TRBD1	TGCGCCAGCAGCGATCCCGACAGGGGTGAATGGACCCAGTACTTC	CASSDPDRGEWTQYF
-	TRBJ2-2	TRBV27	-	TGTGCCAGCAGTTCCCTAGTGGGACGGGGCACCGGGGAGCTGTTTTTT	CASSSLVGRGTGELFF
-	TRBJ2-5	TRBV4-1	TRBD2	TGCGCCAGCAGCCCCCCCCTAGCGGGAGGGCCGGAGACCCAGTACTTC	CASSPPLAGGPETQYF
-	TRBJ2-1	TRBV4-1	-	TGCGCCAGCAGCCAAGTTAAGAACAGGAACAATGAGCAGTTCTTC	CASSQVKNRNNEQFF
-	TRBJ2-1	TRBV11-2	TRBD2	TGTGCCAGCAGCTTATTCGGAGAGTTAGCGGGAGGCTACAATGAGCAGTTCTTC	CASSLFGELAGGYNEQFF
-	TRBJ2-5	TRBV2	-	TGTGCCAGCAGATCGGGCCGTTTTAAAGAGACCCAGTACTTC	CASRSGRFKETQYF
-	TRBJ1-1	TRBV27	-	TGTGCCAGCAGTTTAAGAGGGGCATGGAACACTGAAGCTTTCTTT	CASSLRGAWNTEAFF
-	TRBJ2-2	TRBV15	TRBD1	TGTGCCACCAGCAGCCCATGGACAGGGGGCTGGAACACCGGGGAGCTGTTTTTT	CATSSPWTGGWNTGELFF